The 9 T cell receptor beta chains below all came from one sample that was sequenced in a study of shared clonotypes between healthy human individuals. TCRdb's table, derived via immunoSEQ multiplex PCR, lists solely in-frame clones and lacks some. The table records 2 million to 2.5 million clones, 90% to 96% of them present only once. The sequencing input was naive CD4+ T cells sorted from blood. This sample's subset: CD45RA+ positively selected. Every receptor here comes from a man younger than 35 in good health.

This chain connects TRBV11-2 to TRBJ2-7; 10 nucleotides match TRBD2. Germline CDR1 is SGHAT and CDR2 is FQNNGV. The CDR3 length is 15 residues. The V segment lost 7 bases and the J segment 2 bases; nucleotides outside the gene matches: 8. The CDR3 coding sequence is TGTGCCAGCACCATATTAGCGGGAGGCCCCTACGAGCAGTACTTC. It codes for CASTILAGGPYEQYF. The whole variable domain, filled in from reference TRBV11-2 and TRBJ2-7, reads EAGVAQSPRYKIIEKRQSVAFWCNPISGHATLYWYQQILGQGPKLLIQFQNNGVVDDSQLPKDRFSAERLKGVDSTLKIQPAKLEDSAVYLCASTILAGGPYEQYFGPGTRLTVT.

The chain joins TRBV5-1 to TRBJ2-7; weak D call: TRBD2 (6 bases). In germline, CDR1 is SGHRS, CDR2 YFSETQ. V lost 2 bases, J lost 4 bases, and 19 bases lay in between. This CDR3 is 16 amino acids long. The CDR3 sequence is CASSLNRDLRIYEQYF. In nucleotides, the CDR3 is TGCGCCAGCAGCTTAAACCGGGACTTACGAATTTACGAGCAGTACTTC.

This chain uses TRBV18 with TRBJ2-1, with TRBD1 identical over 12 bases. CDR3 length: 15 amino acids. CDR1 and CDR2 from the germline V gene are KGHSH and LQKENI. The ends lost 2 bases at V and 12 bases at J; junction bases unmatched: 8. The chain's CDR3 is CASSPIGTGGLTQFF. The CDR3 DNA follows: TGTGCCAGCTCACCAATCGGGACAGGGGGCCTGACGCAGTTCTTC. The entire variable domain, with the rest obtained from reference TRBV18 and TRBJ2-1, is as follows: NAGVMQNPRHLVRRRGQEARLRCSPMKGHSHVYWYRQLPEEGLKFMVYLQKENIIDESGMPKERFSAEFPKEGPSILRIQQVVRGDSAAYFCASSPIGTGGLTQFFGPGTRLTVL.

V usage is TRBV27 and J usage is TRBJ2-7, with D perhaps matching TRBD2 (6 bases). V lost 2 bases, J lost 1 base, and 12 bases lay in between. In germline, CDR1 is MNHEY, CDR2 SMNVEV (reference sequence). The CDR3 contains 15 residues. The CDR3 reads CASSLTRGESYEQYF. The CDR3 bases are TGTGCCAGCAGTTTAACTCGCGGGGAATCCTACGAGCAGTACTTC.

The J gene is TRBJ1-2, the V gene TRBV23-1; D uncertain. TRBV23-1 counts as an open reading frame of uncertain function. V shed 5 bases and J shed 5 bases, with 9 bases lying between them. The CDR3 sequence is 12 residues long. The CDR3 protein is CASSVREYGYTF. DNA for the CDR3: TGCGCCAGCAGTGTTAGGGAGTATGGCTACACCTTC.

The chain combines TRBV6-6 with TRBJ1-1; no definite D call. The CDR3 is made up of 14 amino acids. Trimming shortened V by 4 bases and J by 8 bases, and 17 bases separated the two germline ends. Germline-derived CDR1 and CDR2 are MNHNY and SVGAGI (reference sequence). CDR3 region: CASSLSRIQIEAFF. CDR3 nucleotides: TGTGCCAGCAGTTTAAGTCGAATCCAAATAGAAGCTTTCTTT.

The chain has TRBV7-9 and TRBJ1-4; tentative D call: TRBD1 (5 bases). The V end was cut by 1 base, the J end by 6 bases, with 9 bases between. The CDR3 has 14 residues. The V gene's germline CDR1 is SEHNR and CDR2 FQNEAQ (reference sequence). The CDR3 coding sequence is TGTGCCAGCAGCTTAGACAGGTGGGATGAAAAACTGTTTTTT. It specifies CASSLDRWDEKLFF.

A note on this clone: At one end, the junction sequence differs from germline, possibly due to a read error. CDR3 in DNA: TGTGCTAGCAGCTTAGCCCCCGCGGGAGGGGAGACCCAGTACTTC. Translation gives CASSLAPAGGETQYF. The genes are TRBV7-7 and TRBJ2-5, with 9 bases that match TRBD2. Germline V gene data show CDR1 as SSHAT and CDR2 as FNYEAQ (reference sequence). The CDR3 spans 15 residues.

This clone was detected only once. The chain combines TRBV18 with TRBJ2-1; D tentatively fits TRBD1 or TRBD2 (7 bases each). The CDR3 length is 14 residues. CDR1 and CDR2 from the germline V gene are KGHSH and LQKENI. V was cut by 4 bases and J by 12 bases, with 19 bases left in between. This CDR3 reads CASSLEMAGDRQFF. The CDR3 DNA follows: TGTGCCAGCTCACTCGAAATGGCGGGGGACAGGCAGTTCTTC.